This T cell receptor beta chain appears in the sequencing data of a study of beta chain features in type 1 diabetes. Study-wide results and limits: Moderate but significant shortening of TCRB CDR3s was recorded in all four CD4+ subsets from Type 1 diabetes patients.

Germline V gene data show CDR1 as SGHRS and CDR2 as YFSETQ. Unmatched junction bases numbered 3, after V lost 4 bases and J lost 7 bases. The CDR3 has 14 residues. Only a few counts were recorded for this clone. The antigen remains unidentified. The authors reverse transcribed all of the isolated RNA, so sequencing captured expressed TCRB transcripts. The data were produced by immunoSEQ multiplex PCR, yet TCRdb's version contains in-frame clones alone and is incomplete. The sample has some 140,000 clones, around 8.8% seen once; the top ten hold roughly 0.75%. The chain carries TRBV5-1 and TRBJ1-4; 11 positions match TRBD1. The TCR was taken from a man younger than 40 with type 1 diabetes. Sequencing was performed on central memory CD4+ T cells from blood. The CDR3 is CASSRGTGGEKLFF. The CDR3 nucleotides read TGCGCCAGCAGCCGTGGGACAGGGGGTGAAAAACTGTTTTTT. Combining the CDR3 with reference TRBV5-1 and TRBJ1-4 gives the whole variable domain KAGVTQTPRYLIKTRGQQVTLSCSPISGHRSVSWYQQTPGQGLQFLFEYFSETQRNKGNFPGRFSGRQFSNSRSEMNVSTLELGDSALYLCASSRGTGGEKLFFGSGTQLSVL.